The clone carrying this TCR beta chain was recorded a few times. 13 Jbeta primers and 60 Vbeta primers were used for the PCR. Method: immunoSEQ multiplex PCR; TCRdb's copy keeps in-frame clones and lacks some. The repertoire holds about 93,000 clones, with just under 80% as singletons. This record belongs to a study of cytomegalovirus exposure and HLA in healthy donors. The length of the CDR3 is 16 residues. V lost 8 bases and J 1 base, leaving 15 bases between the germline ends. Germline-derived CDR1 and CDR2 are SNHLY and FYNNEI. Sequencing was carried out using PBMCs. The clonotype originates from a woman between 35 and 50 years old in good health and CMV-seronegative. The chain employs TRBV2 and TRBJ2-6; D possibly corresponds to TRBD2 (6 bases). CDR3 sequence reads: CASGAGRLSGANVLTF. CDR3 DNA sequence: TGTGCCAGCGGGGCGGGACGCCTATCTGGGGCCAACGTCCTGACTTTC.